This T cell receptor (beta chain) derives from a study of blood T cell repertoires in COVID-19. Across the study: PBMCs, B-cell-depleted T cells, or T cells provided the cDNA or gDNA that made up the material.

How the authors handled the data: Reference gene primers were amplified, and this amplification served to estimate nucleated cell counts. Method: immunoSEQ multiplex PCR; TCRdb's copy keeps in-frame clones and lacks some. The D gene and trimming were derived from the DNA, and the V and J assignments and clone size from that table. Seen here are tens of thousands of clones, around four fifths observed once, and the top ten hold 44%. Germline CDR1 MDHEN, CDR2 SYDVKM. The CDR3 consists of 14 residues. V trimming: 4 bases; J trimming: 12 bases; junction bases outside the gene matches: 5. The sequence derives from a woman older than 75 with active or convalescent COVID-19. J is TRBJ2-1 and V is TRBV28; 14 bases agree with TRBD2. Source material: peripheral blood. CDR3 DNA: TGTGCCAGCAGTTCGACTAGCGGGAGGGCCCGGCAGTTCTTC. Translation: CASSSTSGRARQFF.